The clone carrying this T cell receptor (beta chain) was counted a single time. These data come from a study of blood T cell repertoires in COVID-19. Across the whole study: Samples came from the United States, Italy and Spain, spanning acute and convalescent COVID-19. T cells, B-cell-depleted T cells, or PBMCs provided the cDNA or gDNA that served as material.

The length of the CDR3 is 16 residues. Trimming cost V 4 bases and J 2 bases; bases outside gene matches: 6. Germline V gene lookup returns CDR1 MGHRA and CDR2 YSYEKL. In the authors' methods: Estimates of nucleated cell counts were drawn from the amplification of reference gene primers. Only in-frame clones appear in the TCRdb table, and some are missing; sequencing was by immunoSEQ multiplex PCR. The V and J calls and clone size come from that table; D and trimming were worked out from the DNA. The sample lists about 190,000 clones; roughly 80% were seen once. The rearrangement joins TRBV4-1 to TRBJ1-5, with 9 bases aligning to TRBD1. This clonotype was obtained from a man aged 45-60 years who had recovered from COVID-19. The sample comprised peripheral blood. The chain's CDR3 is CASSPGQGIGNQPQHF. The CDR3 nucleotides read TGCGCCAGCAGCCCGGGACAGGGCATCGGCAATCAGCCCCAGCATTTT.